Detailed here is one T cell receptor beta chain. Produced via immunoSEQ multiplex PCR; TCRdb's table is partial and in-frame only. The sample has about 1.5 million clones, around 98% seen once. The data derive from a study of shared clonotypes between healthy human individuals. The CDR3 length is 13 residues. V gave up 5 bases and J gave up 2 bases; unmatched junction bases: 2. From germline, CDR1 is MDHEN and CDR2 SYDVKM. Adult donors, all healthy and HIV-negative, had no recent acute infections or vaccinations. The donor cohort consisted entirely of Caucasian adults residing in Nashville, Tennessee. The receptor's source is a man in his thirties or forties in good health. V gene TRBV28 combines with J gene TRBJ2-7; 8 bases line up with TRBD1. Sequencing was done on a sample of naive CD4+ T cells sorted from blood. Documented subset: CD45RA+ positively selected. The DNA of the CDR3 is TGTGCCAGCAGTCGGACAGGGCCCTACGAGCAGTACTTC. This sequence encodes CASSRTGPYEQYF.